This T cell receptor beta chain was sequenced in a study of blood T cell repertoires in COVID-19 (TCRdb year 2020). General notes on the study: The collaborator samples originated in the United States, Italy and Spain and spanned the acute and convalescent phases of COVID-19. Nearly every sample came with metadata listing a de-identified subject ID, COVID-19 status, age in years and sex. The samples were drawn from the first 160 participants of the ongoing ImmuneRACE study and from 1,254 subjects provided by 6 global collaborators. Where HLA class I and class II types were available, the types were taken from metadata supplied by the sample provider, not from assay-based typing. The prospective study material was composed of cDNA or gDNA derived from T cells, B-cell-depleted T cells, or PBMCs. A freely available public database, intended as a resource for researchers studying the immune response to SARS-CoV-2, is where the repertoires were released. Subjects who had been exposed to COVID-19, were actively infected with it, or had recovered from it provided the deeply sampled blood TCRbeta repertoires that made up the dataset.

TCRbeta CDR3 regions were amplified from genomic DNA by means of the immunoSEQ Assay, a bias-controlled multiplex PCR. The published analysis was carried out like this. The number of nucleated cells in each sample was estimated from the amplification of reference gene primers within the assay. To quantify the absolute abundance of each unique TCRbeta CDR3 rearrangement, sequence reads were collapsed and filtered. Productive Simpson clonality was computed per sample as the square root of Simpson's diversity index over productive rearrangements. TCRdb took this table from immuneACCESS and kept in-frame rearrangements with V and J called. Such tables lack part of the clones; where checked against another copy, unresolved V genes explain under half of the gap, and the rest is unexplained. Clonal size and the V and J genes are those of that table, whereas D and trimming came from the DNA. This sample lists roughly 37,000 clones; around 80% were detected once. The ten largest make up roughly 2% of the sample.

The CDR3 starts with the cysteine, ends with the phenylalanine, and has 13 residues. Just the 39-base CDR3 DNA is kept, in frame starting at base 1. CDR1 SQVTM and CDR2 ANQGSEA are derived from the germline V gene. V has 3 bases trimmed and J has 6 bases trimmed; junction bases matching no gene number 7. Findings and caveats that apply to the study as a whole: How much clinical and demographic metadata was included differed by source and by participant, and the metadata was provided uncurated.

Whole blood was collected in K2EDTA tubes by collaborating institutions according to the institutions' own protocols. Collaborator samples were shipped for TCRbeta analysis as frozen whole blood, isolated PBMCs, or DNA extracted from either sample type. On this clone: Its recognized antigen is unknown. No per-base quality is available; no much larger clone lies one base away.

The chain is made from TRBV29-1 and TRBJ1-2, and 7 bases in between align with TRBD1. The sequenced sample was peripheral blood. The receptor's source is a man in his fifties or sixties with active COVID-19. The nucleotides read TGCAGCGTTGAGAGGGGACAGTTTAATGGCTACACCTTC. Its protein is CSVERGQFNGYTF.